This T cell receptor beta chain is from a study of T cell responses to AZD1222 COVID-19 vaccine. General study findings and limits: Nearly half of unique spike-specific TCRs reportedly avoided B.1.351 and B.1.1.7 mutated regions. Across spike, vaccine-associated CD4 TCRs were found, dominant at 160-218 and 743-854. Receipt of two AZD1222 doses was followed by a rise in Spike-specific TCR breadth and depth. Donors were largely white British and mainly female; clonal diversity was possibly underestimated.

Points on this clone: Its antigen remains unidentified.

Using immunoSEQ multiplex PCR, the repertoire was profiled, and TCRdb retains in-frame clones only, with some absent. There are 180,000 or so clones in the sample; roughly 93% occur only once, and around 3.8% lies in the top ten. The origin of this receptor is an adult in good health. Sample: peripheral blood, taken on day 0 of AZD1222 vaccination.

CDR3 sequence (DNA): TGTGCCAGCAGTTATTATGAGACACCGAACACTGAAGCTTTCTTT. Its protein is CASSYYETPNTEAFF. The chain recombines TRBV2 with TRBJ1-1; D call uncertain. The CDR3 spans 15 residues. V shed 5 bases and J shed 1 base, with 14 bases lying between them. Looked up from germline, CDR1 is SNHLY and CDR2 is FYNNEI.